A selection of T cell receptor beta chains follows, all from one sample in a study of spatial heterogeneity in lung cancer. TCRdb re-called the 5' RACE reads through MiXCR, storing one row per CDR3 protein. Of about 2,600 distinct CDR3 sequences in the sample, 7.4% were seen once. The material sequenced was lung tumor tissue, taken at surgery. These receptors were collected from a female donor with early-stage non-small cell lung cancer. The CDR3 runs from the conserved cysteine through the conserved F or W. D genes are given only for firm matches. For some rows the clone size is stated as once, few or many, or as a class when expanded; others skip it.

TRBJ1-5	TRBV29-1	13	TRBD1	medium-sized	TGCAGCGTCCGGACAGGGTCCAATCAGCCCCAGCATTTT	CSVRTGSNQPQHF
TRBJ2-7	TRBV7-2	12	.	medium-sized	TGTGCCAGCAGCTCTCGTACCTACGAGCAGTACTTC	CASSSRTYEQYF
TRBJ2-1	TRBV7-2	16	TRBD1	medium-sized	TGTGCCAGCAGCTTAGGACCGGGACAGGGCCGTAATGAGCAGTTCTTC	CASSLGPGQGRNEQFF
TRBJ1-4	TRBV28	16	.	medium-sized	TGTGCCAGCAGTTTCAACGGGGCAGCAACTAATGAAAAACTGTTTTTT	CASSFNGAATNEKLFF
TRBJ1-6	TRBV20-1	15	.	medium-sized	TGCAGTGCTAGAGTAACAGGAGCTACTAATTCACCCCTCCACTTT	CSARVTGATNSPLHF
TRBJ2-5	TRBV7-8	15	TRBD2	medium-sized	TGTGCCAGCAGCTTAGCAAGGACTAGCGGGGAGACCCAGTACTTC	CASSLARTSGETQYF
TRBJ2-1	TRBV19	11	.	medium-sized	TGTGCCAGTAGTATAGGGACAAAGCAGTTCTTC	CASSIGTKQFF
TRBJ2-5	TRBV3-1	13	TRBD2	medium-sized	TGTGCCAGCAGATATAGCGGGGGGGAGACCCAGTACTTC	CASRYSGGETQYF
TRBJ2-1	TRBV5-1	13	.	medium-sized	TGCGCCAGCAGTCGCGCGACGTCCACTGAGCAGTTCTTC	CASSRATSTEQFF
TRBJ1-4	TRBV18	16	.	medium-sized	TGTGCCAGCTCACCACGGGCAAAAGCAACTAATGAAAAACTGTTTTTT	CASSPRAKATNEKLFF
TRBJ1-5	TRBV7-2	14	.	large	TGTGCCAGCAGCCAGTGGGCAGTCAATCAGCCCCAGCATTTT	CASSQWAVNQPQHF
TRBJ2-1	TRBV5-5	16	TRBD2	large	TGTGCCAGCAGCCTCCCTAGCGGGGGGGCCAGGAATGAGCAGTTCTTC	CASSLPSGGARNEQFF
TRBJ2-3	TRBV6-5	13	.	medium-sized	TGTGCCAGCAGTTACTCTCCCGCAGATACGCAGTATTTT	CASSYSPADTQYF
TRBJ1-5	TRBV3-1	14	.	medium-sized	TGTGCCAGCAGCCAAGGCGACCTGAATCAGCCCCAGCATTTT	CASSQGDLNQPQHF
TRBJ2-7	TRBV7-8	15	TRBD1	medium-sized	TGTGCCAGCAGCGCCCGGACAGGGGTAAGGTACGAGCAGTACTTC	CASSARTGVRYEQYF
TRBJ1-5	TRBV27	15	.	medium-sized	TGTGCCAGCGGATTACAGGGTACCGCCAATCAGCCCCAGCATTTT	CASGLQGTANQPQHF
TRBJ2-7	TRBV7-2	15	.	many	TGTGCCAGCAGCCCAGCAGGACAGCAGACCTACGAGCAGTACTTC	CASSPAGQQTYEQYF
TRBJ2-3	TRBV7-8	13	.	medium-sized	TGTGCCAGCAGCGAGAGGCAGGGAGATACGCAGTATTTT	CASSERQGDTQYF
TRBJ1-6	TRBV18	15	TRBD1	few	TGTGCCAGCTCACCAGGACAGGGCTTTAATTCACCCCTCCACTTT	CASSPGQGFNSPLHF
TRBJ1-1	TRBV20-1	13	.	.	TGCAGTGCTAGAGTACAGGTTGGCACTGAAGCTTTCTTT	CSARVQVGTEAFF
TRBJ2-5	TRBV2	13	TRBD2	.	TGTGCCAGCGTTCTACTAGCGGCCCGCTCCCAGTACTTC	CASVLLAARSQYF
TRBJ2-3	TRBV12-3/TRBV12-4	12	.	medium-sized	TGTGCCAGCAGTTTAGAGGGCCCAGAGCAGTATTTT	CASSLEGPEQYF
TRBJ1-3	TRBV5-5	15	.	many	TGTGCCAGCAGCTTGGATTCCGGGGCCGGAAACACCATATATTTT	CASSLDSGAGNTIYF
TRBJ2-1	TRBV3-1	14	.	medium-sized	TGTGCCAGCAGCCCTACCACTAGTCACAATGAGCAGTTCTTC	CASSPTTSHNEQFF
TRBJ2-3	TRBV11-2	13	.	.	TGTGCCAGCAGCTTAGTACAGAGGGATACGCAGTATTTT	CASSLVQRDTQYF
TRBJ2-1	TRBV15	15	TRBD1	medium-sized	TGTGCCACCAGCAGATCCGGGACAGGGGGGGATGAGCAGTTCTTC	CATSRSGTGGDEQFF
TRBJ2-5	TRBV5-6	14	.	medium-sized	TGTGCCAGCAGCTCGACTGGACCCCAAGAGACCCAGTACTTC	CASSSTGPQETQYF
TRBJ2-2	TRBV9	14	.	medium-sized	TGTGCCAGCAGCGTAGCTGATAACACCGGGGAGCTGTTTTTT	CASSVADNTGELFF
TRBJ2-3	TRBV5-1	15	.	medium-sized	TGCGCCAGCAGCTTGGCCAACCCTAGCACAGATACGCAGTATTTT	CASSLANPSTDTQYF
TRBJ2-2	TRBV15	16	.	medium-sized	TGTGCCACCAGCAGGGGTAGGCAGGGGGGCACCGGGGAGCTGTTTTTT	CATSRGRQGGTGELFF
TRBJ2-1	TRBV7-2	15	TRBD2	medium-sized	TGTGCCAGCAGCCGAGCGGGGGGGACTTACAATGAGCAGTTCTTC	CASSRAGGTYNEQFF
TRBJ2-3	TRBV29-1	11	.	medium-sized	TGCAGCGTCCGCCCGCTCGGTACGCAGTATTTT	CSVRPLGTQYF
TRBJ1-2	TRBV20-1	14	.	medium-sized	TGCAGTGCTAGAGATATACGGCTCAACTATGGCTACACCTTC	CSARDIRLNYGYTF
TRBJ2-3	TRBV9	14	.	many	TGTGCCAGCAGCCGGGGGCTAGTTACAGATACGCAGTATTTT	CASSRGLVTDTQYF
TRBJ1-1	TRBV12-3/TRBV12-4	15	.	medium-sized	TGTGCCAGCAGTTCGTCAGGGCGGCTGAACACTGAAGCTTTCTTT	CASSSSGRLNTEAFF
TRBJ2-3	TRBV7-8	16	.	medium-sized	TGTGCCAGCAGCTTAGCGGGGTTAGAACACACAGATACGCAGTATTTT	CASSLAGLEHTDTQYF
TRBJ2-3	TRBV2	13	.	large	TGTGCCGGGAGCCAGATTGAGGGAGATACGCAGTATTTT	CAGSQIEGDTQYF
TRBJ1-4	TRBV7-2	14	TRBD1	medium-sized	TGTGCCAGCAGCTTAGTCGGGACAGGGCAAAAACTGTTTTTT	CASSLVGTGQKLFF
TRBJ2-1	TRBV7-3	14	TRBD2	medium-sized	TGTGCCAGCAGCTTACTAGCGGGGGGGAATGAGCAGTTCTTC	CASSLLAGGNEQFF
TRBJ2-1	TRBV29-1	16	TRBD1	many	TGCAGCGTTGAGCGGGGGGACAGGGGGCGCGACAATGAGCAGTTCTTC	CSVERGDRGRDNEQFF
TRBJ1-1	TRBV7-9	16	.	medium-sized	TGTGCCAGCAGCTTCAGTCCCGCGGGGGGAGGAACTGAAGCTTTCTTT	CASSFSPAGGGTEAFF
TRBJ1-5	TRBV2	13	.	.	TGTGCCAGCAGTGAGACAGACGATCAGCCCCAGCATTTT	CASSETDDQPQHF